A single sample is the source of the 24 T cell receptor beta chains below, sequenced in a study of cytomegalovirus exposure and HLA in healthy donors. The assay was immunoSEQ multiplex PCR, and TCRdb's table has in-frame clones only and misses some. The table lists about 110,000 clones, more than 90% of them singletons, with roughly 0.67% in the top ten. Specimen: PBMCs. The receptors come from a woman aged 18-35 years in good health and CMV-seronegative.

This clone has just one count. The rearrangement links TRBV29-1 to TRBJ2-7; TRBD1 is a possible D gene (6 bases). Germline V gives CDR1 SQVTM, CDR2 ANQGSEA. CDR3 length equals 13 residues. Trimming shortened V by 6 bases and J by 0 bases, and 12 bases separated the two germline ends. CDR3 sequence (DNA): TGCAGCGTGGGACACCCCAGCTCCTACGAGCAGTACTTC. Its translation: CSVGHPSSYEQYF.

The rearrangement links TRBV6-6 to TRBJ1-1; D uncertain. The CDR3 loop spans 11 amino acids. V lost 2 bases, J lost 9 bases, and 7 bases lay in between. Per the germline V gene, CDR1 is MNHNY and CDR2 is SVGAGI (reference sequence). The CDR3 here is CASSYPGKAFF. CDR3 in DNA: TGTGCCAGCAGTTACCCGGGGAAAGCTTTCTTT.

This clone was seen a single time. The V gene is TRBV10-3, the J gene TRBJ2-5; TRBD1 might be the D (6 bases). The V gene's germline CDR1 is ENHRY and CDR2 SYGVKD. The CDR3 is 16 residues long. Trimming took off 2 bases at V and 4 bases at J, with 17 bases between the two ends. For the CDR3, the DNA is TGTGCCATCAGTGAGAAGTCAGGGGCGGTGATAGAGACCCAGTACTTC. Protein: CAISEKSGAVIETQYF.

This clone was counted once. V is TRBV15 and J is TRBJ1-1; D is perhaps TRBD1 (6 bases). Trimming cost V 0 bases and J 3 bases, with 14 bases left between them. Per the germline V gene, CDR1 is LNHNV and CDR2 is YYDKDF (reference sequence). The CDR3 is 16 residues long. CDR3 sequence (DNA): TGTGCCACCAGCAGAGATCTTGGACAGTCCCACACTGAAGCTTTCTTT. It codes for CATSRDLGQSHTEAFF.

The genes are TRBV5-4 and TRBJ2-1; the match to TRBD2 covers 15 bases. Germline assignment: CDR1 SGHNT and CDR2 YYREEE (reference sequence). The length of the CDR3 is 16 residues. The J segment lost 8 bases and the V segment lost 0 bases, leaving 3 bases of the junction unmatched. CDR3 sequence reads: CASSLGTSGGEDEQFF. The CDR3 DNA reads as TGTGCCAGCAGCTTGGGGACTAGCGGGGGGGAGGATGAGCAGTTCTTC.

The rearrangement joins TRBV7-2 to TRBJ2-5; no clear D gene. CDR3 size: 12 residues. Trimming stripped 9 bases from V and 4 bases from J, with 12 bases between. The germline V gene has CDR1 SGHTA and CDR2 FQGNSA. In DNA, the CDR3 is TGTGCCAGTGGCAGACACAGAGAGACCCAGTACTTC. Its translation: CASGRHRETQYF.

The gene calls are TRBV6-5 and TRBJ1-4; 7 nucleotides match TRBD1. The CDR3 contains 15 residues. The germline CDR1 and CDR2 sequences are MNHEY and SVGAGI. After removal of 6 bases from V and 5 bases from J, the junction contained 9 bases not matched to a gene. This CDR3 is CASRPTGARNEKLFF. CDR3 DNA: TGTGCCAGCAGACCCACAGGGGCCCGGAATGAAAAACTGTTTTTT.

The V gene is TRBV2, the J gene TRBJ2-3; D not resolved. This CDR3 spans 10 amino acids. Germline V lookup: CDR1 SNHLY, CDR2 FYNNEI. Between the trimmed V and J ends, which lost 7 bases and 5 bases, there was a span of 4 bases. CDR3 nucleotide sequence: TGTGCCAGCACGGTAGATACGCAGTATTTT. It is translated as CASTVDTQYF.

The rearrangement joins TRBV27 to TRBJ1-5, with D unresolved. CDR1 and CDR2 from the germline V gene are MNHEY and SMNVEV (reference sequence). The CDR3 length is 16 residues. The V end was cut by 2 bases, the J end by 9 bases, with 20 bases between. CDR3 sequence (DNA): TGTGCCAGCAGTTTAATGTTCAGGCTGATGTGGCCGCCCCAGCATTTT. The encoded protein is CASSLMFRLMWPPQHF.

The gene calls are TRBV7-9 and TRBJ1-1; no firm D call. The CDR3 is 17 amino acids. Trimming removed 3 bases at V and 5 bases at J, with 22 bases between. Per the germline V gene, CDR1 is SEHNR and CDR2 is FQNEAQ (reference sequence). This chain's CDR3 is CASSFPGIKGKGTEAFF. The DNA for the CDR3 is TGTGCCAGCAGCTTCCCGGGGATTAAAGGAAAGGGTACTGAAGCTTTCTTT. Filled out from reference TRBV7-9 and TRBJ1-1, the complete variable domain reads DTGVSQNPRHKITKRGQNVTFRCDPISEHNRLYWYRQTLGQGPEFLTYFQNEAQLEKSRLLSDRFSAERPKGSFSTLEIQRTEQGDSAMYLCASSFPGIKGKGTEAFFGQGTRLTVV.

The CDR3 DNA is TGTGCCAGCAGTTTACTTGGGTCGGGGGGCACTGAAGCTTTCTTT. Its protein product is CASSLLGSGGTEAFF. The gene calls are TRBV27 and TRBJ1-1; weak D call: TRBD1 (5 bases). Germline V gene data show CDR1 as MNHEY and CDR2 as SMNVEV (reference sequence). V lost 2 bases and J lost 4, with 14 bases in between. The CDR3 extends over 15 amino acids.

The rearrangement links TRBV14 to TRBJ2-5; unclear D gene. V lost 3 bases and J lost 5, with 22 bases in between. The length of the CDR3 is 17 residues. Looked up from germline, CDR1 is SGHDN and CDR2 is FVKESK. The CDR3 protein is CASSQTALGNRRETQYF. CDR3 nucleotides: TGTGCCAGCAGCCAGACGGCCCTCGGCAACCGCAGGGAGACCCAGTACTTC.

This chain connects TRBV6-1 to TRBJ1-5; 7 nucleotides match TRBD1. V trimming: 6 bases; J trimming: 7 bases; junction bases outside the gene matches: 9. CDR1 MNHNS and CDR2 SASEGT come from the germline V gene. This CDR3 has 14 amino acids. Here the CDR3 DNA reads TGTGCCAGCAGCACAAAGACAGGGAACCAGCCCCAGCATTTT. The encoded protein is CASSTKTGNQPQHF.

V gene TRBV18 combines with J gene TRBJ2-7; D is perhaps TRBD1 (5 bases). This CDR3 has 15 amino acids. The germline gives CDR1 KGHSH, CDR2 LQKENI. V lost 3 bases, J lost 0 bases, and 12 bases lay in between. CDR3 residues: CASSPAQGISYEQYF. The CDR3 coding sequence is TGTGCCAGCTCACCGGCGCAGGGAATCTCCTACGAGCAGTACTTC.

The gene calls are TRBV27 and TRBJ1-2, with D perhaps TRBD1 (6 bases). This CDR3 is built from 14 residues. Germline loops: CDR1 MNHEY, CDR2 SMNVEV (reference sequence). V gave up 5 bases and J gave up 4 bases, with 14 bases separating them. The CDR3 is CASSRAGAGYGYTF. DNA for the CDR3: TGTGCCAGCAGTAGGGCAGGGGCGGGCTATGGCTACACCTTC.

The J gene is TRBJ2-3, the V gene TRBV29-1, with TRBD1 matching over 10 bases. The germline gives CDR1 SQVTM, CDR2 ANQGSEA. Trimming cost V 3 bases and J 0 bases; bases outside gene matches: 3. CDR3 length: 15 residues. In DNA form, the CDR3 reads TGCAGCGTTGACGGGACAGGGGCTAGCACAGATACGCAGTATTTT. Amino acid sequence: CSVDGTGASTDTQYF.

V usage is TRBV5-6 and J usage is TRBJ2-3; D may be TRBD2 (7 bases). This CDR3 spans 15 amino acids. Trimming took 2 bases from V and 2 from J, leaving 12 bases between them. CDR1 is SGHDT and CDR2 is YYEEEE in the germline V gene. Here the CDR3 reads CASSFSRGPTDTQYF. The CDR3 nucleotides read TGTGCCAGCAGCTTCTCGCGGGGGCCCACAGATACGCAGTATTTT. Full variable domain (rest looked up from reference TRBV5-6 and TRBJ2-3): DAGVTQSPTHLIKTRGQQVTLRCSPKSGHDTVSWYQQALGQGPQFIFQYYEEEERQRGNFPDRFSGHQFPNYSSELNVNALLLGDSALYLCASSFSRGPTDTQYFGPGTRLTVL.

The chain combines TRBV7-6 with TRBJ2-2, with D unresolved. This CDR3 is 14 amino acids long. Per the germline V gene, CDR1 is SGHVS and CDR2 is FNYEAQ. The ends were cut back, 6 bases at V and 0 bases at J, with 8 bases in the middle. The CDR3 DNA follows: TGTGCCAGCAGTCCTACTCCGAACACCGGGGAGCTGTTTTTT. Protein product: CASSPTPNTGELFF. The variable domain in full, completed from reference TRBV7-6 and TRBJ2-2, reads GAGVSQSPRYKVTKRGQDVALRCDPISGHVSLYWYRQALGQGPEFLTYFNYEAQQDKSGLPNDRFSAERPEGSISTLTIQRTEQRDSAMYRCASSPTPNTGELFFGEGSRLTVL.

This chain joins TRBV7-2 and TRBJ1-3, with 8 bases that match TRBD1. CDR3 length: 14 amino acids. Trimming at V came to 4 bases and at J to 2 bases, leaving 1 base not matched to a gene. Germline lookup yields CDR1 SGHTA and CDR2 FQGNSA. The CDR3: CASSSGQAGNTIYF. The CDR3 DNA reads as TGTGCCAGCAGCTCGGGACAGGCTGGAAACACCATATATTTT.

This chain joins TRBV10-3 and TRBJ1-6; 8 nucleotides agree with TRBD1. The CDR3 length is 13 residues. Germline-derived CDR1 and CDR2 are ENHRY and SYGVKD. Unmatched junction bases numbered 6, after V lost 10 bases and J lost 7 bases. In DNA form, the CDR3 reads TGTGCCAGCGGACAGGGAGAAAATTCACCCCTCCACTTT. This gives the protein CASGQGENSPLHF.

The rearrangement joins TRBV9 to TRBJ2-7, with TRBD1 identical over 10 bases. The V gene end was trimmed by 3 bases and the J gene end by 6 bases; junction bases not matched to a gene: 9. Germline V gives CDR1 SGDLS, CDR2 YYNGEE. The CDR3 is made up of 15 amino acids. The DNA for the CDR3 is TGTGCCAGCAGCGCCCGGGACAGGGGCTCGTTCGAGCAGTACTTC. This gives the protein CASSARDRGSFEQYF.

The chain combines TRBV5-6 with TRBJ1-2; D gene uncertain. The germline CDR1 and CDR2 sequences are SGHDT and YYEEEE. The CDR3 loop spans 14 amino acids. V was clipped by 3 bases and J by 6 bases, with 15 bases between them. The CDR3 reads CASSWRAQVDGYTF. As DNA, the CDR3 is TGTGCCAGCAGCTGGAGGGCCCAAGTGGATGGCTACACCTTC. The full variable domain, completed using reference TRBV5-6 and TRBJ1-2, is DAGVTQSPTHLIKTRGQQVTLRCSPKSGHDTVSWYQQALGQGPQFIFQYYEEEERQRGNFPDRFSGHQFPNYSSELNVNALLLGDSALYLCASSWRAQVDGYTFGSGTRLTVV.

V gene TRBV9 combines with J gene TRBJ2-1; TRBD2 agrees at 12 bases. The germline V gene encodes CDR1 SGDLS and CDR2 YYNGEE. CDR3 length: 19 amino acids. J was trimmed by 2 bases and V by 0 bases; bases with no gene match: 9. CDR3 DNA: TGTGCCAGCAGCGTAGAGCTAGCGGGGGGGCTGGCTCCCTACAATGAGCAGTTCTTC. It yields the protein CASSVELAGGLAPYNEQFF.

The rearrangement links TRBV7-9 to TRBJ2-3, with D maybe TRBD2 (7 bases). Germline V gene data show CDR1 as SEHNR and CDR2 as FQNEAQ (reference sequence). V lost 3 bases to trimming and J lost 6 bases, with 22 bases between them. This CDR3 has 17 amino acids. CDR3: CASSFPRGGTAWDTQYF. The CDR3 DNA reads TGTGCCAGCAGCTTTCCGAGGGGGGGGACCGCCTGGGATACGCAGTATTTT.